These 29 T cell receptor beta chains were sequenced from one sample in a study of control samples from healthy donors and cancer patients (dated by TCRdb to between 2020 and 2021). The library relied on the immunoSEQ multiplex PCR assay. TCRdb carries this immuneACCESS record with in-frame sequences only. Its versions omit some clonotypes, under half of them owing to an unresolved V gene in the studies checked, with the rest unexplained. The sample's table lists a count of fewer than 200,000 clones. The ten largest clones add up to more than 2% of the sample. What was sequenced was blood. These receptors were obtained from a woman aged 25 to 39 in good health.

This sequence joins TRBV6-6 and TRBJ1-2, with 7 bases fitting TRBD1. CDR1 is MNHNY, CDR2 SVGAGI, per germline (reference sequence). The trim removed 4 bases at V and 7 bases at J, leaving 6 bases unmatched. This CDR3 is built from 13 residues. This chain's CDR3 is CASSSTNRGGYTF. As DNA, the CDR3 is TGTGCCAGCAGTTCGACTAACAGGGGTGGCTACACCTTC.

This chain joins TRBV9 and TRBJ1-4; D is perhaps TRBD1 (6 bases). This CDR3 has 15 amino acids. Germline lookup yields CDR1 SGDLS and CDR2 YYNGEE. V gave up 4 bases and J gave up 8 bases, with 18 bases separating them. The chain's CDR3 is CASSPNTGRGEKLFF. The CDR3 DNA sequence: TGTGCCAGCAGCCCCAATACAGGGCGAGGAGAAAAACTGTTTTTT.

This chain uses TRBV6-4 with TRBJ2-3; TRBD2 matches at 12 bases. From germline, CDR1 is MRHNA and CDR2 SNTAGT. The CDR3 sequence is 16 residues long. The V segment lost 8 bases and the J segment 1 base; nucleotides outside the gene matches: 7. The CDR3 nucleotides read TGTGCCAGCCCAAGACTAGCGGGGGCCCGCACAGATACGCAGTATTTT. It translates to CASPRLAGARTDTQYF.

This chain connects TRBV19 to TRBJ1-6; 7 bases are a match to TRBD1. The CDR3 is 15 amino acids. The germline V gene has CDR1 LNHDA and CDR2 SQIVND (reference sequence). CDR3 DNA: TGTGCTACGGGACAGTCAAGCTCCTATAATTCACCCCTCCACTTT. It encodes CATGQSSSYNSPLHF.

The J gene is TRBJ1-2, the V gene TRBV20-1, with D tentatively TRBD1 (6 bases). This CDR3 has 11 residues. Germline V gene sequence: CDR1 DFQATT, CDR2 SNEGSKA (reference sequence). The V end was cut by 4 bases, the J end by 6 bases, with 9 bases between. Here the CDR3 reads CSATGVHGYTF. CDR3 sequence (DNA): TGCAGTGCTACAGGGGTCCATGGCTACACCTTC.

This sequence joins TRBV7-6 and TRBJ2-7; D is unclear. The CDR3 totals 15 residues. Germline CDR1 is SGHVS and CDR2 is FNYEAQ. V dropped 1 base and J dropped 0 bases, with 10 bases sitting between them. CDR3 in amino acids: CASSLEVGSSYEQYF. CDR3 DNA sequence: TGTGCCAGCAGCTTAGAGGTGGGGTCCTCCTACGAGCAGTACTTC.

The chain carries TRBV28 and TRBJ1-5, with 10 bases lining up with TRBD1. This CDR3 is built from 17 residues. Germline V CDR1 and CDR2: MDHEN, SYDVKM. V dropped 8 bases and J dropped 2; count of bases not matched to a gene: 12. CDR3 nucleotides: TGTGCCAGCCGAGAGGGACAGGGGTTCTTTGGCAATCAGCCCCAGCATTTT. This encodes CASREGQGFFGNQPQHF. The whole variable domain, remainder taken from reference TRBV28 and TRBJ1-5, is DVKVTQSSRYLVKRTGEKVFLECVQDMDHENMFWYRQDPGLGLRLIYFSYDVKMKEKGDIPEGYSVSREKKERFSLILESASTNQTSMYLCASREGQGFFGNQPQHFGDGTRLSIL.

The chain employs TRBV27 and TRBJ2-7, with 11 bases that match TRBD1. V gave up 10 bases and J gave up 4 bases; unmatched junction bases: 6. Germline lookup yields CDR1 MNHEY and CDR2 SMNVEV (reference sequence). The CDR3 is made up of 13 amino acids. The CDR3 nucleotides are TGTGCCACCCAGGACAGGGGGCAATACGAGCAGTACTTC. Its translation: CATQDRGQYEQYF.

The rearrangement uses TRBV27 and TRBJ1-5, with no clear D. The V gene's germline CDR1 is MNHEY and CDR2 SMNVEV (reference sequence). CDR3 length equals 14 residues. Deletions cut 1 base from V and 2 bases from J, with 6 bases between. This chain's CDR3 is CASSLWFGNQPQHF. The CDR3 DNA reads as TGTGCCAGCAGTTTATGGTTTGGCAATCAGCCCCAGCATTTT.

This rearrangement joins TRBV5-1 to TRBJ2-7; D could derive from TRBD1 or TRBD2 (6 bases each). Per the germline V gene, CDR1 is SGHRS and CDR2 is YFSETQ. V was shortened by 3 bases and J by 2 bases, with 15 bases between the two germline ends. This CDR3 comprises 15 residues. CDR3 sequence (DNA): TGCGCCAGCAGCTACGACTTAGGGGGGACCTACGAGCAGTACTTC. Its translation is CASSYDLGGTYEQYF.

The CDR3 DNA sequence: TGCGCCAGTCGGGACAGGGGGCGATTGAACACCGGGGAGCTGTTTTTT. Translation gives CASRDRGRLNTGELFF. The V and J genes are TRBV10-2 and TRBJ2-2; 12 bases are a match to TRBD1. This CDR3 has 16 amino acids. Germline values: CDR1 WSHSY, CDR2 SAAADI. V trimming: 9 bases; J trimming: 1 base; junction bases outside the gene matches: 6.

The rearrangement joins TRBV6-6 to TRBJ1-4, with D possibly matching TRBD1 (6 bases). This CDR3 is 16 amino acids long. The germline gives CDR1 MNHNY, CDR2 SVGAGI (reference sequence). The V gene lost 7 bases and the J gene lost 6 bases, with 21 bases spanning the gap. As DNA, the CDR3 is TGTGCCAGCAAGGTTTCGACAGGACTTAAGGATGAAAAACTGTTTTTT. This codes for CASKVSTGLKDEKLFF.

The chain carries TRBV12-3 or TRBV12-4 and TRBJ1-4; no clear D. V was trimmed by 0 bases and J by 12 bases, leaving 11 bases between them. This CDR3 region has 13 residues. The CDR3 DNA sequence: TGTGCCAGCAGTTTAGCAGGCGGCAGACAACTGTTTTTT. It encodes CASSLAGGRQLFF.

As concerns this clone: At the DNA level, this CDR3 is encoded by other sequences in the same sample as well. The gene calls are TRBV7-9 and TRBJ2-3; 8 bases are a match to TRBD2. The germline CDR1 and CDR2 sequences are SEHNR and FQNEAQ (reference sequence). With 2 bases clipped from V and 9 bases from J, the junction kept 7 bases outside the gene matches. The CDR3 totals 14 residues. The CDR3: CASSLTGGADTQYF. The CDR3 nucleotides are TGTGCCAGCAGCTTAACCGGGGGGGCCGACACGCAGTATTTT.

The J gene is TRBJ1-5, the V gene TRBV10-3; 10 bases are shared with TRBD1. V gave up 2 bases and J gave up 1 base; unmatched junction bases: 5. The CDR3 covers 17 residues. Germline V gene lookup returns CDR1 ENHRY and CDR2 SYGVKD. The CDR3 DNA reads TGTGCCATCAGTGAGCCGAGGACAGGGGGAAGCAATCAGCCCCAGCATTTT. It codes for CAISEPRTGGSNQPQHF.

The chain is built from TRBV9 and TRBJ2-1, with TRBD2 matching over 10 bases. V was pared by 0 bases and J by 8 bases, with 8 bases of the junction left unmatched. CDR3 length: 16 residues. CDR1 is SGDLS, CDR2 YYNGEE, per germline. DNA of the CDR3: TGTGCCAGCAGCGTAGATTCTAGCGGGGGTGGGTATGAGCAGTTCTTC. Translation gives CASSVDSSGGGYEQFF.

J is TRBJ1-5 and V is TRBV6-2 or TRBV6-3, with D unclear. Germline CDR1 reads MNHEY; CDR2 reads SVGEGT. V gave up 7 bases and J gave up 4 bases, with 17 bases separating them. The CDR3 has 15 residues. The CDR3 DNA sequence: TGTGCCAGCATCCCGGGTCGGGGTGGGAATCAGCCCCAGCATTTT. It encodes CASIPGRGGNQPQHF.

The gene calls are TRBV18 and TRBJ1-1, with a tentative D call TRBD1 (6 bases). CDR1 and CDR2 (germline): KGHSH, LQKENI. The CDR3 is 14 residues long. Trimming cost V 2 bases and J 3 bases, with 10 bases left between them. The CDR3 spells CASSPNRVDTEAFF. CDR3 DNA sequence: TGTGCCAGCTCACCAAACAGGGTCGACACTGAAGCTTTCTTT.

The rearrangement joins TRBV6-4 to TRBJ2-1, with TRBD1 matching 9 bases. Germline-derived CDR1 and CDR2 are MRHNA and SNTAGT. The CDR3 covers 13 residues. Unmatched junction bases numbered 5, after V lost 1 base and J lost 13 bases. CDR3: CASSDYVTGGQFF. The CDR3 DNA reads as TGTGCCAGCAGTGACTACGTGACAGGGGGTCAGTTCTTC.

The chain has TRBV5-1 and TRBJ2-3; no firm D call. The CDR3 runs to 11 residues. Germline V lookup: CDR1 SGHRS, CDR2 YFSETQ. Trimming cost V 4 bases and J 6 bases, with 6 bases left between them. This CDR3 is CASSSHDTQYF. The DNA for the CDR3 is TGCGCCAGCAGCAGCCATGATACGCAGTATTTT.

The chain links TRBV15 to TRBJ1-5; TRBD1 might be the D (6 bases). The CDR3 spans 17 residues. Trimming stripped 0 bases from V and 4 bases from J, with 16 bases between. Looked up from germline, CDR1 is LNHNV and CDR2 is YYDKDF (reference sequence). CDR3 sequence reads: CATSRDIRNRENQPQHF. The DNA for the CDR3 is TGTGCCACCAGCAGAGATATTCGAAACAGGGAAAATCAGCCCCAGCATTTT.

The rearrangement joins TRBV28 to TRBJ1-1, with D uncertain. The ends were cut back, 3 bases at V and 10 bases at J, with 9 bases in the middle. The germline CDR1 and CDR2 sequences are MDHEN and SYDVKM. There are 11 residues in the CDR3. As DNA, the CDR3 is TGTGCCAGCAGTTTTAGTCTGGGAGCTTTCTTT. Translated, it gives CASSFSLGAFF.

The V gene is TRBV5-4, the J gene TRBJ1-2; D is ambiguous. This CDR3 comprises 13 residues. Per germline, CDR1 SGHNT and CDR2 YYREEE (reference sequence). V lost 1 base and J lost 7, with 11 bases in between. The CDR3 protein is CASSLSSRAGYTF. The CDR3 nucleotides are TGTGCCAGCAGCTTGTCCTCAAGGGCTGGCTACACCTTC.

The CDR3 DNA sequence: TGTGCCAGCAGCTTAAACAGGGGAACCTACGAGCAGTACTTC. Protein sequence: CASSLNRGTYEQYF. The rearrangement uses TRBV7-2 and TRBJ2-7; the match to TRBD1 covers 7 bases. Looked up from germline, CDR1 is SGHTA and CDR2 is FQGNSA. The junction had 3 bases not matched to a gene; V was cut back by 2 bases and J by 2 bases. The CDR3 sequence is 14 residues long.

The V gene is TRBV28, the J gene TRBJ2-5, with D perhaps matching TRBD2 (7 bases). Trimming took off 6 bases at V and 5 bases at J, with 22 bases between the two ends. Germline V gene data show CDR1 as MDHEN and CDR2 as SYDVKM. This CDR3 is built from 16 residues. The CDR3 DNA is TGTGCCAGCAGCCCCAGGGTAGGGGGGGATCGGGAGACCCAGTACTTC. Its translation is CASSPRVGGDRETQYF. The variable domain in full, completed from reference TRBV28 and TRBJ2-5, reads DVKVTQSSRYLVKRTGEKVFLECVQDMDHENMFWYRQDPGLGLRLIYFSYDVKMKEKGDIPEGYSVSREKKERFSLILESASTNQTSMYLCASSPRVGGDRETQYFGPGTRLLVL.

The CDR3 DNA sequence: TGTGCCAGCAGCCCAAGCCTTTGGGATACGCAGTATTTT. This codes for CASSPSLWDTQYF. The chain recombines TRBV4-2 with TRBJ2-3; D is unresolved. V lost 4 bases and J 6 bases, leaving 11 bases between the germline ends. Germline CDR1 is LGHNA and CDR2 is YNFKEQ. CDR3 size: 13 residues.

The chain joins TRBV18 to TRBJ2-1; 14 bases map to TRBD2. Germline V gives CDR1 KGHSH, CDR2 LQKENI. Trimming took 3 bases from V and 0 from J; bases not matched to a gene: 7. This CDR3 comprises 19 residues. For the CDR3, the DNA is TGTGCCAGCTCACCCGGACTAGCGGGGGGCGCGAGCTCCTACAATGAGCAGTTCTTC. It is translated as CASSPGLAGGASSYNEQFF.

V usage is TRBV7-9 and J usage is TRBJ1-2; no definite D call. The V and J ends lost 5 bases and 4 bases respectively, with 11 bases between them. The germline V gene encodes CDR1 SEHNR and CDR2 FQNEAQ (reference sequence). The CDR3 has 13 residues. The CDR3 sequence is CASSRVSTYGYTF. DNA of the CDR3: TGTGCCAGCAGCCGGGTGTCTACCTATGGCTACACCTTC.

The rearrangement links TRBV5-4 to TRBJ2-5; 9 bases agree with TRBD2. Germline CDR1 and CDR2: SGHNT and YYREEE (reference sequence). Losses at the gene ends were 0 bases for V and 1 base for J; bases not matched to a gene: 7. CDR3 length: 17 amino acids. CDR3 in DNA: TGTGCCAGCAGCTTGGGGGTTGCGGGGGGGCCCCAAGAGACCCAGTACTTC. As protein: CASSLGVAGGPQETQYF.